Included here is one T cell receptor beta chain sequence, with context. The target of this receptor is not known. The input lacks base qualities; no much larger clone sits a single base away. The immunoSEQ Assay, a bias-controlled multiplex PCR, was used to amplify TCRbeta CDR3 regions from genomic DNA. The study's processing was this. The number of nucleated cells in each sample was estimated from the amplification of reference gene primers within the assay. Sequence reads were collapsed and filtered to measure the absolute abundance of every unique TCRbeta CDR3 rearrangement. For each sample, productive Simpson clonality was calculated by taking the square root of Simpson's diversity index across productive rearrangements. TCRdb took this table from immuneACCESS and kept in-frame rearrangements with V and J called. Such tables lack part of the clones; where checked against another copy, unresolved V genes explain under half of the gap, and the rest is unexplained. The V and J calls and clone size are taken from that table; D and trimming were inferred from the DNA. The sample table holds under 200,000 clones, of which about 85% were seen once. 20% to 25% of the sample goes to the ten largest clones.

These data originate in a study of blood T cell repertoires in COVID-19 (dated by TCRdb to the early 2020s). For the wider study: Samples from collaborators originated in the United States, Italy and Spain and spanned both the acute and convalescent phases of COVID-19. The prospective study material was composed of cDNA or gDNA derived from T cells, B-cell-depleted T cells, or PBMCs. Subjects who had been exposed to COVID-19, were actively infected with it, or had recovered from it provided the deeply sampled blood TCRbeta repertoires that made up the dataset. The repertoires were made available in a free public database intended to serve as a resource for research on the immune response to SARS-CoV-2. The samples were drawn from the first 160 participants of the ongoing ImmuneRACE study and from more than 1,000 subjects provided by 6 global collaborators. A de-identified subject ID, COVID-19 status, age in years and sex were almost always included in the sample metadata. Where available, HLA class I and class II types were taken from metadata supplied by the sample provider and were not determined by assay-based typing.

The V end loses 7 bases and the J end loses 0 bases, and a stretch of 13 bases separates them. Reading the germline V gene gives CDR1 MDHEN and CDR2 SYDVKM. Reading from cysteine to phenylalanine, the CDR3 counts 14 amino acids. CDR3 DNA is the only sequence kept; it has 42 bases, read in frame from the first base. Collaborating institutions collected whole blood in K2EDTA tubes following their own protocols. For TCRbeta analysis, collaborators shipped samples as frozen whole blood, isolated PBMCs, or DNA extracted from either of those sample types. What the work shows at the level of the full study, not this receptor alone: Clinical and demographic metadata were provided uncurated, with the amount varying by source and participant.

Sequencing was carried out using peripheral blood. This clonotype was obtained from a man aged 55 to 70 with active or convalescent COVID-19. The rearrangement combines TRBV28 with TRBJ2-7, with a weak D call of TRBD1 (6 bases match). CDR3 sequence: CASTELDSSYEQYF. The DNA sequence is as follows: TGTGCCAGCACCGAACTGGACAGCTCCTACGAGCAGTACTTC. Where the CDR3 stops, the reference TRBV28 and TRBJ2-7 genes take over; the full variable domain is DVKVTQSSRYLVKRTGEKVFLECVQDMDHENMFWYRQDPGLGLRLIYFSYDVKMKEKGDIPEGYSVSREKKERFSLILESASTNQTSMYLCASTELDSSYEQYFGPGTRLTVT.